The T cell receptor beta chain under discussion was sequenced for a study of control samples from healthy donors and cancer patients. This clone has just one count. The germline gives CDR1 LGHNA, CDR2 YNFKEQ. The CDR3 is 14 residues long. Unmatched junction bases numbered 5, after V lost 4 bases and J lost 5 bases. Assay used: immunoSEQ multiplex PCR; TCRdb lists only in-frame clones, some missing. This sample has approximately 98,000 clones; 82% occur once, and the top ten carry about 5.9%. The rearrangement uses TRBV4-2 and TRBJ1-2; TRBD1 matches at 9 bases. Sequencing was done on a sample of blood. The origin of this receptor is a man aged 18 to 30 in good health. CDR3 in amino acids: CASSPGTGQYGYTF. The DNA for the CDR3 is TGTGCCAGCAGCCCCGGGACAGGGCAATATGGCTACACCTTC.